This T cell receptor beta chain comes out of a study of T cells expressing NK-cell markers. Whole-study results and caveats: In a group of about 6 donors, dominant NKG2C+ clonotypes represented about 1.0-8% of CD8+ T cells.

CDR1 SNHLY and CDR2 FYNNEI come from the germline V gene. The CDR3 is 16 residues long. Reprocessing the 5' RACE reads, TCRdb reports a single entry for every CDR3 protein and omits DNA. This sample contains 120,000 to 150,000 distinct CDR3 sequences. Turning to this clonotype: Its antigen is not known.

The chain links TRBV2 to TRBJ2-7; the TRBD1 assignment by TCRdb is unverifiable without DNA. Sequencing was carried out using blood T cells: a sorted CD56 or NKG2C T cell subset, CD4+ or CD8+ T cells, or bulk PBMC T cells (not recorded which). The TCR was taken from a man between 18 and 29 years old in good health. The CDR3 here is CASSEYVAGEGYEQYF.